This entry features one T cell receptor (beta chain) sequence. Its matching antigen is unknown. Measured with immunoSEQ multiplex PCR; TCRdb has only the in-frame clones, and not every one. The sample records around 180,000 clones, over 65% being singletons. This specimen belongs to a study of cytomegalovirus exposure and HLA in healthy donors. The CDR3 is 16 amino acids. V gave up 0 bases and J gave up 4 bases, with 15 bases separating them. The germline V gene has CDR1 LGHNA and CDR2 YNFKEQ. Study outcomes and limitations: Specific recognition of CMV antigens was confirmed in vitro for three chains (all CMV-associated). The dataset shows that most TCR sequences were rare, while some public TCRs occurred in many donors. Both high specificity and high sensitivity reportedly marked the classifier's diagnosis of cytomegalovirus status.

This chain uses TRBV4-2 with TRBJ1-1, with D maybe TRBD1 (6 bases). The sequence came from a man between 18 and 35 years old in good health and CMV-seropositive. Specimen: PBMCs. In nucleotides, the CDR3 is TGTGCCAGCAGCCAAGAGCCACAGGGAAGAGGCACTGAAGCTTTCTTT. Amino acid sequence: CASSQEPQGRGTEAFF.